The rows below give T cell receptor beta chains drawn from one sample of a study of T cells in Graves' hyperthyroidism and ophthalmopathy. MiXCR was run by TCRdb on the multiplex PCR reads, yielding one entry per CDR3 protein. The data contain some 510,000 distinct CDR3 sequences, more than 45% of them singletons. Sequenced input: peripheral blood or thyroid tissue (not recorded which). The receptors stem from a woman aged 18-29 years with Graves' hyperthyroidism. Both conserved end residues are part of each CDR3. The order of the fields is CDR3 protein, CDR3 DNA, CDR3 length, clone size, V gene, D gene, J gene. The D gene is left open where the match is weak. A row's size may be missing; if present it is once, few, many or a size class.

CDR3 protein: CATSDAGQGATDTQYF
CDR3 DNA: TGTGCCACCAGTGATGCTGGACAGGGAGCCACAGATACGCAGTATTTT
CDR3 length: 16
clone size: -
V gene: TRBV24-1
D gene: TRBD1
J gene: TRBJ2-3

CDR3 protein: CSARDPGQGLNTEAFF
CDR3 DNA: TGCAGTGCTAGAGATCCTGGACAGGGGTTGAACACTGAAGCTTTCTTT
CDR3 length: 16
clone size: many
V gene: TRBV20-1
D gene: TRBD1
J gene: TRBJ1-1

CDR3 protein: CASDWGAVETQYF
CDR3 DNA: TGTGCCAGCGATTGGGGGGCGGTGGAGACCCAGTACTTC
CDR3 length: 13
clone size: -
V gene: TRBV2
D gene: -
J gene: TRBJ2-5

CDR3 protein: CSVADIAGYGYTF
CDR3 DNA: TGCAGCGTTGCCGACATTGCAGGCTATGGCTACACCTTC
CDR3 length: 13
clone size: -
V gene: TRBV29-1
D gene: -
J gene: TRBJ1-2

CDR3 protein: CASSQGEDEQYF
CDR3 DNA: TGCGCCAGCAGCCAAGGGGAGGACGAGCAGTACTTC
CDR3 length: 12
clone size: many
V gene: TRBV4-1
D gene: -
J gene: TRBJ2-7

CDR3 protein: CASSLVSWETQYF
CDR3 DNA: TGCGCCAGCAGCTTGGTTAGTTGGGAGACCCAGTACTTC
CDR3 length: 13
clone size: -
V gene: TRBV7-9
D gene: -
J gene: TRBJ2-5

CDR3 protein: CASSQEHEKLFF
CDR3 DNA: TGCGCCAGCAGCCAAGAGCACGAAAAACTGTTTTTT
CDR3 length: 12
clone size: few
V gene: TRBV4-3
D gene: -
J gene: TRBJ1-4

CDR3 protein: CASGLTGPFMVQHF
CDR3 DNA: TGTGCTAGTGGTCTCACCGGGCCCTTCATGGTCCAGCATTTT
CDR3 length: 14
clone size: few
V gene: TRBV12-5
D gene: -
J gene: TRBJ1-5

CDR3 protein: CATSRVGPYEQYF
CDR3 DNA: TGTGCCACCAGCAGAGTGGGGCCCTACGAGCAGTACTTC
CDR3 length: 13
clone size: -
V gene: TRBV15
D gene: -
J gene: TRBJ2-7

CDR3 protein: CASSLSEGPNQPQHF
CDR3 DNA: TGTGCCAGCAGCCTCTCGGAGGGCCCTAATCAGCCCCAGCATTTT
CDR3 length: 15
clone size: once
V gene: TRBV7-9
D gene: -
J gene: TRBJ1-5

CDR3 protein: CSAIVGQEGYGYTF
CDR3 DNA: TGCAGTGCTATAGTAGGACAGGAAGGCTATGGCTACACCTTC
CDR3 length: 14
clone size: -
V gene: TRBV20-1
D gene: TRBD1
J gene: TRBJ1-2

CDR3 protein: CASSEDGTKVGKLFF
CDR3 DNA: TGTGCCAGCAGTGAAGATGGGACCAAGGTCGGAAAACTGTTTTTT
CDR3 length: 15
clone size: many
V gene: TRBV2
D gene: -
J gene: TRBJ1-4

CDR3 protein: CASSLRQGATNTEAFF
CDR3 DNA: TGTGCCAGCAGTTTGAGACAGGGGGCGACGAACACTGAAGCTTTCTTT
CDR3 length: 16
clone size: few
V gene: TRBV11-3
D gene: TRBD1
J gene: TRBJ1-1

CDR3 protein: CASTDRAYGYTF
CDR3 DNA: TGTGCCAGTACCGACAGGGCATACGGCTACACCTTC
CDR3 length: 12
clone size: many
V gene: TRBV19
D gene: TRBD1
J gene: TRBJ1-2

CDR3 protein: CASSSLALGGYTF
CDR3 DNA: TGTGCCAGCAGCTCGCTCGCCCTTGGGGGCTACACCTTC
CDR3 length: 13
clone size: few
V gene: TRBV7-6
D gene: -
J gene: TRBJ1-2

CDR3 protein: CSVEDRGVGYTF
CDR3 DNA: TGCAGCGTTGAAGATCGTGGGGTTGGCTACACCTTC
CDR3 length: 12
clone size: many
V gene: TRBV29-1
D gene: -
J gene: TRBJ1-2

CDR3 protein: CASSREFEGEQYF
CDR3 DNA: TGTGCCAGCAGTCGGGAATTTGAAGGAGAGCAGTACTTC
CDR3 length: 13
clone size: -
V gene: TRBV6-6
D gene: -
J gene: TRBJ2-7

CDR3 protein: CSAADRVDYGYTF
CDR3 DNA: TGCAGTGCTGCAGACAGGGTGGACTATGGCTACACCTTC
CDR3 length: 13
clone size: -
V gene: TRBV20-1
D gene: TRBD1
J gene: TRBJ1-2

CDR3 protein: CATSDSGQGFNEQYF
CDR3 DNA: TGTGCCACCAGTGATTCCGGACAGGGGTTCAACGAGCAGTACTTC
CDR3 length: 15
clone size: few
V gene: TRBV24-1
D gene: TRBD1
J gene: TRBJ2-7

CDR3 protein: CSVVTGINTEAFF
CDR3 DNA: TGCAGCGTTGTTACGGGAATTAACACTGAAGCTTTCTTT
CDR3 length: 13
clone size: -
V gene: TRBV29-1
D gene: -
J gene: TRBJ1-1

CDR3 protein: CASSGGTGVMDEKLFF
CDR3 DNA: TGTGCCAGCAGCGGAGGGACAGGAGTGATGGATGAAAAACTGTTTTTT
CDR3 length: 16
clone size: -
V gene: TRBV7-2
D gene: TRBD1
J gene: TRBJ1-4

CDR3 protein: CASSESPQGVQETQYF
CDR3 DNA: TGTGCCAGCAGTGAATCGCCGCAGGGGGTCCAAGAGACCCAGTACTTC
CDR3 length: 16
clone size: -
V gene: TRBV2
D gene: TRBD1
J gene: TRBJ2-5

CDR3 protein: CASSQDYRQPQHF
CDR3 DNA: TGTGCCAGCAGCCAAGATTACCGGCAGCCCCAGCATTTT
CDR3 length: 13
clone size: -
V gene: TRBV4-2
D gene: -
J gene: TRBJ1-5

CDR3 protein: CASSLIRVGAMPLHF
CDR3 DNA: TGTGCCAGCAGTTTAATAAGGGTAGGGGCGATGCCCCTCCACTTT
CDR3 length: 15
clone size: few
V gene: TRBV12-3/TRBV12-4
D gene: -
J gene: TRBJ1-6

CDR3 protein: CGSGYSVNSGNTIYF
CDR3 DNA: TGTGGCAGCGGATATTCGGTCAACTCTGGAAACACCATATATTTT
CDR3 length: 15
clone size: -
V gene: TRBV19
D gene: -
J gene: TRBJ1-3

CDR3 protein: CASSSPGQLSGNTIYF
CDR3 DNA: TGTGCCAGCAGCTCCCCTGGACAGCTCTCTGGAAACACCATATATTTT
CDR3 length: 16
clone size: -
V gene: TRBV7-9
D gene: -
J gene: TRBJ1-3

CDR3 protein: CASSVAPGGPREKLFF
CDR3 DNA: TGTGCCAGCAGCGTAGCCCCCGGGGGTCCCAGGGAAAAACTGTTTTTT
CDR3 length: 16
clone size: -
V gene: TRBV9
D gene: -
J gene: TRBJ1-4

CDR3 protein: CASSPGTGVANYGYTF
CDR3 DNA: TGTGCCAGCAGCCCTGGGACAGGGGTAGCTAACTATGGCTACACCTTC
CDR3 length: 16
clone size: -
V gene: TRBV2
D gene: TRBD1
J gene: TRBJ1-2

CDR3 protein: CASSLSTGSSTYEQYF
CDR3 DNA: TGTGCCAGCAGCTTGAGTACGGGGAGCTCCACCTACGAGCAGTACTTC
CDR3 length: 16
clone size: -
V gene: TRBV7-9
D gene: -
J gene: TRBJ2-7

CDR3 protein: CSVDSGGSHEQYF
CDR3 DNA: TGCAGCGTTGATAGTGGCGGGAGCCACGAGCAGTACTTC
CDR3 length: 13
clone size: many
V gene: TRBV29-1
D gene: TRBD2
J gene: TRBJ2-7

CDR3 protein: CASSGDSRFEGSPLHF
CDR3 DNA: TGTGCCAGCAGCGGGGACAGTCGGTTTGAGGGATCACCCCTCCACTTT
CDR3 length: 16
clone size: -
V gene: TRBV9
D gene: TRBD1
J gene: TRBJ1-6

CDR3 protein: CASSVREKLFF
CDR3 DNA: TGTGCCAGCAGCGTCCGGGAAAAACTGTTTTTT
CDR3 length: 11
clone size: -
V gene: TRBV7-2
D gene: -
J gene: TRBJ1-4

CDR3 protein: CSPLATYEQYF
CDR3 DNA: TGCAGCCCCTTGGCTACCTACGAGCAGTACTTC
CDR3 length: 11
clone size: -
V gene: TRBV29-1
D gene: -
J gene: TRBJ2-7

CDR3 protein: CASSLARLAGVDGNEQFF
CDR3 DNA: TGTGCCAGCAGCTTAGCACGTCTAGCGGGAGTGGATGGCAATGAGCAGTTCTTC
CDR3 length: 18
clone size: -
V gene: TRBV7-2
D gene: TRBD2
J gene: TRBJ2-1

CDR3 protein: CSARQGIPGANVLTF
CDR3 DNA: TGCAGTGCTAGACAGGGAATCCCTGGGGCCAACGTCCTGACTTTC
CDR3 length: 15
clone size: -
V gene: TRBV20-1
D gene: -
J gene: TRBJ2-6

CDR3 protein: CASSLGGRPEQYF
CDR3 DNA: TGTGCCAGCAGCTTAGGCGGCCGACCTGAGCAGTACTTC
CDR3 length: 13
clone size: many
V gene: TRBV7-2
D gene: -
J gene: TRBJ2-7

CDR3 protein: CASSPLNGNQPQHF
CDR3 DNA: TGCGCCAGCAGCCCTCTCAACGGGAATCAGCCCCAGCATTTT
CDR3 length: 14
clone size: -
V gene: TRBV5-1
D gene: -
J gene: TRBJ1-5

CDR3 protein: CAISLEGNTIYF
CDR3 DNA: TGTGCCATCAGTCTGGAGGGGAACACCATATATTTT
CDR3 length: 12
clone size: once
V gene: TRBV10-3
D gene: -
J gene: TRBJ1-3

CDR3 protein: CAIGQAGPGELFF
CDR3 DNA: TGTGCCATCGGACAGGCGGGGCCCGGGGAGCTGTTTTTT
CDR3 length: 13
clone size: -
V gene: TRBV7-9
D gene: -
J gene: TRBJ2-2

CDR3 protein: CASIQQPQHF
CDR3 DNA: TGTGCCAGCATACAACAGCCCCAGCATTTT
CDR3 length: 10
clone size: -
V gene: TRBV19
D gene: -
J gene: TRBJ1-5

CDR3 protein: CASSIRTGEGNTIYF
CDR3 DNA: TGTGCCAGTAGTATCCGGACAGGGGAAGGAAACACCATATATTTT
CDR3 length: 15
clone size: -
V gene: TRBV19
D gene: TRBD1
J gene: TRBJ1-3

CDR3 protein: CASSLGLLPNQPQHF
CDR3 DNA: TGTGCCAGCAGTTTAGGACTATTACCCAATCAGCCCCAGCATTTT
CDR3 length: 15
clone size: -
V gene: TRBV27
D gene: -
J gene: TRBJ1-5

CDR3 protein: CASSQGDSVYGYTF
CDR3 DNA: TGTGCCAGCAGCCAAGGGGACAGCGTTTATGGCTACACCTTC
CDR3 length: 14
clone size: -
V gene: TRBV7-9
D gene: TRBD1
J gene: TRBJ1-2

CDR3 protein: CSVRSGGDTF
CDR3 DNA: TGCAGTGTCCGTTCAGGGGGCGACACCTTC
CDR3 length: 10
clone size: -
V gene: TRBV20-1
D gene: TRBD1
J gene: TRBJ1-2

CDR3 protein: CASSYQDSSYNSPLHF
CDR3 DNA: TGTGCCAGCAGTTACCAGGACAGCTCCTATAATTCACCCCTCCACTTT
CDR3 length: 16
clone size: few
V gene: TRBV2
D gene: -
J gene: TRBJ1-6

CDR3 protein: CAISAAEDNSPLHF
CDR3 DNA: TGTGCCATCAGTGCGGCCGAGGATAATTCACCCCTCCACTTT
CDR3 length: 14
clone size: -
V gene: TRBV10-3
D gene: -
J gene: TRBJ1-6

CDR3 protein: CASSPGTGFETQYF
CDR3 DNA: TGTGCCAGCAGTCCCGGGACAGGGTTCGAGACCCAGTACTTC
CDR3 length: 14
clone size: -
V gene: TRBV12-3/TRBV12-4
D gene: TRBD1
J gene: TRBJ2-5

CDR3 protein: CAISESEVSSYEQYF
CDR3 DNA: TGTGCCATCAGTGAGTCAGAAGTGAGCTCCTACGAGCAGTACTTC
CDR3 length: 15
clone size: many
V gene: TRBV10-3
D gene: -
J gene: TRBJ2-7

CDR3 protein: CASRLTGASSRKLFF
CDR3 DNA: TGTGCCAGCAGGTTGACAGGGGCGTCGTCGCGAAAACTGTTTTTT
CDR3 length: 15
clone size: -
V gene: TRBV2
D gene: TRBD1
J gene: TRBJ1-4

CDR3 protein: CSGLQGGQTQYF
CDR3 DNA: TGCAGCGGGCTACAGGGAGGCCAAACCCAGTACTTC
CDR3 length: 12
clone size: -
V gene: TRBV29-1
D gene: -
J gene: TRBJ2-5

CDR3 protein: CATDASQPQHF
CDR3 DNA: TGTGCCACCGACGCCTCACAGCCCCAGCATTTT
CDR3 length: 11
clone size: -
V gene: TRBV24-1
D gene: -
J gene: TRBJ1-5